The rows below give T cell receptor beta chains drawn from one sample of a study of blood T cells in healthy people across ages. Each CDR3 protein is one row after TCRdb ran MiXCR on the 5' RACE reads. The table includes around 990,000 distinct CDR3 sequences, under 40% detected once. The sequenced sample was blood. Every receptor here comes from a young man in good health. CDR3s include the opening cysteine and the closing phenylalanine or tryptophan. A D gene is named only where the DNA matches it firmly.

J gene,V gene,D gene,CDR3 length,CDR3 protein
TRBJ2-1,TRBV24-1,NA,16,CATSSPSGHQNNEQFF
TRBJ2-5,TRBV6-2/TRBV6-3,TRBD2,17,CASSSLILAGRTNEQYF
TRBJ2-6,TRBV7-9,NA,18,CASSLEALLFSGANVLTF
TRBJ2-1,TRBV6-2/TRBV6-3,TRBD2,15,CASRPLGGGYNEQFF
TRBJ1-1,TRBV12-3/TRBV12-4,NA,15,CASSLSPGSDTEAFF
TRBJ1-1,TRBV19,TRBD1,17,CASSTQRTGRIDTEAFF
TRBJ2-1,TRBV20-1,NA,13,CSTSRPSVNEQFF
TRBJ1-4,TRBV7-9,NA,14,CASSDSSEGEKLFF
TRBJ1-2,TRBV13,NA,14,CASSFYGNNYGYTF
TRBJ2-4,TRBV6-2/TRBV6-3,NA,16,CASNDGPGLAKNIQYF
TRBJ2-3,TRBV2,NA,19,CASSEVGSLSGSRVDTQYF
NA,TRBV6-2/TRBV6-3,NA,14,CASSLIRGGETQYF
TRBJ1-1,TRBV25-1,NA,15,CASTRWGVGNTEAFF
TRBJ2-7,TRBV7-9,NA,14,CASSRDTGSYEQYF
TRBJ1-5,TRBV4-2,NA,16,CASSQDLNRERQPQHF
TRBJ1-4,TRBV6-6,TRBD1,16,CASSLIGTGRNEKLFF
TRBJ2-1,TRBV7-2,TRBD2,16,CASSLSSRGADNEQFF
TRBJ1-6,TRBV20-1,TRBD1,17,CSAREAYRQGLSSPLHF
TRBJ2-5,TRBV12-3/TRBV12-4,NA,14,CASSFVTSTETQYF
TRBJ1-4,TRBV3-1,NA,15,CASSQDPKGNEKLFF
TRBJ2-5,TRBV28,NA,16,CASSLWGQLTQETQYF
TRBJ2-3,TRBV7-2,NA,16,CASSFWRRAVGDTQYF
TRBJ1-4,TRBV20-1,NA,15,CSATLVGGGDEKLFF
TRBJ2-1,TRBV12-3/TRBV12-4,NA,17,CASSAPWEEIVYNEQFF
TRBJ2-2,TRBV4-1,NA,15,CASTPGDISTGELFF
TRBJ2-1,TRBV6-2/TRBV6-3,NA,16,CAGSSAGTPLVGEQFF
TRBJ2-2,TRBV12-3/TRBV12-4,NA,13,CASSPRRTGELFF
TRBJ2-5,TRBV7-2,TRBD2,16,CASSLRLAGSQETQYF
NA,TRBV7-2,NA,14,CASSSRTAWREQYF
TRBJ2-5,TRBV7-9,NA,15,CASSFREQIQETQYF
TRBJ1-1,TRBV5-1,NA,14,CASSMNDLNTEAFF
TRBJ1-2,TRBV20-1,TRBD1,15,CNASRGQGGDYGYTF
TRBJ2-3,TRBV12-3/TRBV12-4,NA,15,CASRTPGSGTDTQYF
TRBJ1-1,TRBV4-1,NA,17,CASSQDRVGREDTEAFF
TRBJ2-3,TRBV12-3/TRBV12-4,TRBD2,18,CASSSIRRLAGSTDTQYF
TRBJ1-2,TRBV12-3/TRBV12-4,TRBD1,15,CASSPWTGALYGYTF
TRBJ2-5,TRBV11-2,NA,15,CASLPRRERNNEQYF
TRBJ2-7,TRBV2,TRBD2,13,CASQTSGGNEQYF
TRBJ1-4,TRBV7-2,NA,15,CASSSRPATNEKLFF
TRBJ1-5,TRBV5-5,NA,14,CASSSRRENQPQHF
TRBJ1-2,TRBV12-3/TRBV12-4,NA,18,CASSLGARVIPLYNGYTF
TRBJ1-6,TRBV3-1,NA,14,CASSQSQGLGPLHF
TRBJ2-3,TRBV27,NA,13,CASSPQSPNTQYF
TRBJ1-1,TRBV2,NA,12,CASSSRGAEAFF
TRBJ2-1,TRBV5-1,NA,17,CASSSQSGAISCNEQFF
TRBJ1-5,TRBV25-1,NA,14,CASKGGGSNQPQHF